The present entry profiles one TCR beta chain with its context. Its target antigen remains unknown. No much larger clonotype is one base removed from it; base qualities were not supplied. Measured from the cysteine to the phenylalanine, the CDR3 is 17 residues long. Kept here is only the CDR3 DNA, which spans 51 bases and is read in frame from base 1. V is cut back by 3 bases and J by 0 bases, with 5 bases in the junction unmatched. CDR1 and CDR2 are drawn from the germline V gene (reference sequence): LNHDA, SQIVND. The data were obtained in a study of identifying expanded T cells in peripheral blood (dated by TCRdb to between 2019 and 2020). Context from the whole study: Separate aliquots of the same genomic DNA pool were sequenced to produce technical replicates, and four replicates were compared in pairs.

Broad study findings and their caveats: Across all healthy donors, variance in clone template counts between two-week samples was found to increase significantly with total template count. The binomial model flagged about 1.3 differentially abundant clones between technical replicates but approximately 15 over around two weeks and over 18 over about four weeks. The authors expected that biological variance in healthy repertoires might rise further over much longer intervals, such as months to years. Across all healthy-donor time intervals, the beta-binomial model significantly cut both the number of clones called differentially abundant and the false-positive rate.

During the collection period, no infections or other immune events were recorded for the healthy donors. To calibrate time-dependent variance in a beta-binomial model of T-cell clone differential abundance, blood repertoires from healthy donors were used as a training cohort. The training cohort comprised about ten healthy donors, 3 female and 7 male. The donors were between roughly 25 and 65 years old, with an average age of approximately 47 years. Whole blood from each healthy donor was obtained from a commercial supplier and was collected at three time points approximately 15 days apart. For immunosequencing, genomic DNA was extracted from whole blood that had not been sorted. TCRbeta CDR3 regions were profiled by bias-controlled multiplex PCR amplification of genomic DNA with the immunoSEQ Assay. Regarding the original processing steps: The absolute abundance of each unique TCRbeta CDR3 region was quantified after sequences were collapsed and filtered. Differential abundance was tested with a binomial (Fisher-equivalent) model and with a beta-binomial model adding time-dependent variance fitted from healthy donors. Any clone with fewer than 5 combined templates was excluded, and a clone was called differentially abundant if its Benjamini-Hochberg FDR was below 0.01. In the beta-binomial model, variance was expressed as a function of the total template count across the two samples, in the form v = (b*log(k)+a)^2. Not all clones reach the TCRdb copy of this immuneACCESS table, which keeps in-frame sequences only. Checked studies attribute under half of the gap to unresolved V genes and leave the rest unexplained. V, J and clone size are those of that table, while D and trimming were read from the DNA. Within this sample are 85,000 to 95,000 clones, with roughly 86% of them counted one time only. The top ten clones comprise about 4% of the sample.

Sequenced: blood. The receptor comes from a person aged 18-70 years in good health. Rearrangement joined TRBV19 to TRBJ2-6, with 7 junctional bases fitting TRBD1. The base sequence is TGTGCCAGTAGTATCGAGGGGGCGCTCTCTGGGGCCAACGTCCTGACTTTC. It is translated as CASSIEGALSGANVLTF.